The clone carrying this TCR beta chain was seen a few times. Its antigen is not identified. Trimming cost V 2 bases and J 4 bases, with 9 bases left between them. Germline loops: CDR1 MNHEY, CDR2 SMNVEV (reference sequence). The length of the CDR3 is 14 residues. Two oligonucleotides, mixed equimolar, formed the beta constant-region primer covering TRBC1 and TRBC2. The ligated cDNA underwent four PCR rounds using SP2 and nested alpha and beta constant-region primers. TCRdb redid the calling of the UMI-ligation and nested PCR reads with MiXCR, one entry per CDR3 protein. Altogether under 150,000 distinct CDR3 sequences are present, roughly a fifth being singletons, with the ten largest covering approximately 0.58%. From the second PCR step, alpha and beta chains were amplified apart. The entry originates in a study of naive and memory T cell subsets. Study results and limitations: A few larger clonotypes appeared in naive repertoires, especially CD8, possibly memory cells re-expressing CD45RA.

The sequence came from a human donor in good health. Specimen: naive CD8+ T cells from blood. V usage is TRBV27 and J usage is TRBJ1-3, with a tentative D call TRBD1 (5 bases). The CDR3 nucleotides are TGTGCCAGCAGTTTAACAGGTTGGGGAAACACCATATATTTT. Translating gives CASSLTGWGNTIYF.